These 26 T cell receptor beta chains originate from one sample sequenced in a study of T cell responses to AZD1222 COVID-19 vaccine. Produced via immunoSEQ multiplex PCR; TCRdb's table is partial and in-frame only. The sample carries fewer than 150,000 clones, almost 90% recorded once. The material was peripheral blood, obtained on day 0 of AZD1222 vaccination. All receptors derive from an adult in good health.

V is TRBV29-1 and J is TRBJ2-1; no definite D call. The CDR3 contains 12 residues. Between the trimmed V and J ends, which lost 4 bases and 8 bases, there was a span of 12 bases. The germline gives CDR1 SQVTM, CDR2 ANQGSEA. CDR3 in amino acids: CSVVSRADEQFF. The CDR3 nucleotides read TGCAGCGTTGTATCCCGCGCGGATGAGCAGTTCTTC.

The V call is TRBV9, the J call TRBJ1-2; D remains ambiguous. V was clipped by 0 bases and J by 10 bases, with 10 bases between them. Germline CDR1 and CDR2: SGDLS and YYNGEE. CDR3 length: 12 residues. The CDR3 loop reads CASSVGQSNYTF. CDR3 DNA: TGTGCCAGCAGCGTAGGGCAGTCCAACTACACCTTC.

The chain couples TRBV13 to TRBJ1-4; no firm D call. Deletions cut 5 bases from V and 6 bases from J, with 10 bases between. Germline V gives CDR1 PRHDT, CDR2 FYEKMQ (reference sequence). This CDR3 spans 13 amino acids. As DNA, the CDR3 is TGTGCCAGCAGCCAACCTCGAGATGAAAAACTGTTTTTT. Protein sequence: CASSQPRDEKLFF.

V and J are TRBV4-1 and TRBJ2-7, with D perhaps assigned TRBD1 or TRBD2 (6 bases each). This CDR3 comprises 17 residues. Germline lookup yields CDR1 MGHRA and CDR2 YSYEKL. V lost 2 bases to trimming and J lost 4 bases, with 21 bases between them. This CDR3 is CASSQPPSNGGEYEQYF. In nucleotides, the CDR3 is TGCGCCAGCAGCCAACCCCCCTCGAACGGGGGCGAATACGAGCAGTACTTC.

The CDR3 loop reads CASSYSTDEQYF. The CDR3 nucleotides are TGTGCCAGCAGTTACTCGACGGACGAGCAGTACTTC. This rearrangement joins TRBV6-2 or TRBV6-3 to TRBJ2-7; D ambiguous. From germline, CDR1 is MNHEY and CDR2 SVGEGT. This CDR3 contains 12 residues. The V and J ends lost 0 bases and 5 bases respectively, with 5 bases between them.

This clone was seen a handful of times. The rearrangement uses TRBV6-5 and TRBJ1-2; D perhaps matches TRBD1 (6 bases). The V gene's germline CDR1 is MNHEY and CDR2 SVGAGI. Trimming removed 2 bases from V and 4 bases from J, with 8 bases in between. The CDR3 spans 13 residues. The CDR3 DNA is TGTGCCAGCAGTTACCCAGGGGCCTATGGCTACACCTTC. The encoded protein is CASSYPGAYGYTF.

The chain joins TRBV20-1 to TRBJ1-5; D gene ambiguous. V gave up 3 bases and J gave up 6 bases, with 12 bases separating them. The CDR3 has 13 residues. Germline lookup yields CDR1 DFQATT and CDR2 SNEGSKA (reference sequence). In DNA form, the CDR3 reads TGCAGTGCTAGTCCGGAGCTAGTTCAGCCCCAGCATTTT. Protein sequence: CSASPELVQPQHF.

The chain is built from TRBV2 and TRBJ1-1, with a tentative D call TRBD1 (6 bases). With 6 bases removed from V and 4 bases from J, the gap between germline ends came to 18 bases. The CDR3 sequence is 15 residues long. The germline CDR1 and CDR2 sequences are SNHLY and FYNNEI. CDR3 in DNA: TGTGCCAGCAGGGGCGGATTCAGGGGCGGCACTGAAGCTTTCTTT. It translates to CASRGGFRGGTEAFF.

The V call is TRBV5-8, the J call TRBJ2-3; TRBD1 matches 7 bases. V shed 3 bases and J 3 bases; nucleotides not matched to a gene: 10. The CDR3 covers 16 residues. Germline loops: CDR1 SGHTS, CDR2 YDEGEE. CDR3 bases: TGTGCCAGCAGCTGGGCGACAGGGAAAGGGACAGATACGCAGTATTTT. Translating it yields CASSWATGKGTDTQYF.

This clone was counted a few times. The CDR3 here is CASRIPLGTLYGYTF. The CDR3 nucleotides read TGTGCCAGTAGAATACCCCTCGGGACACTCTATGGCTACACCTTC. The chain links TRBV19 to TRBJ1-2, with D perhaps TRBD1 (6 bases). Deletions cut 6 bases from V and 4 bases from J, with 18 bases between. Germline V gene data show CDR1 as LNHDA and CDR2 as SQIVND (reference sequence). The length of the CDR3 is 15 residues. The full variable domain, completed using reference TRBV19 and TRBJ1-2, is DGGITQSPKYLFRKEGQNVTLSCEQNLNHDAMYWYRQDPGQGLRLIYYSQIVNDFQKGDIAEGYSVSREKKESFPLTVTSAQKNPTAFYLCASRIPLGTLYGYTFGSGTRLTVV.

This clone has a single count. This chain links TRBV5-1 with TRBJ1-4; 9 bases fit TRBD1. The ends lost 2 bases at V and 5 bases at J; junction bases unmatched: 4. The CDR3 covers 15 residues. Germline V gives CDR1 SGHRS, CDR2 YFSETQ. The CDR3 nucleotides are TGCGCCAGCAGCTTACCGACAGGGGGGAATGAAAAACTGTTTTTT. Its protein is CASSLPTGGNEKLFF.

This sequence joins TRBV6-2 or TRBV6-3 and TRBJ2-2, with D unclear. CDR1 MNHEY and CDR2 SVGEGT come from the germline V gene. Trimming stripped 2 bases from V and 13 bases from J, with 11 bases between. CDR3 size: 12 residues. CDR3 DNA sequence: TGTGCCAGCAGTTACGGTGAAATGAGGCTGTTTTTT. Its protein product is CASSYGEMRLFF.

This chain uses TRBV4-2 with TRBJ1-2, with a tentative D call TRBD1 (5 bases). The CDR3 is 15 residues long. The V gene's germline CDR1 is LGHNA and CDR2 YNFKEQ. V lost 0 bases to trimming and J lost 3 bases, with 11 bases between them. Written as DNA, the CDR3 is TGTGCCAGCAGCCAAGATATCAGGGTTGACTATGGCTACACCTTC. Protein product: CASSQDIRVDYGYTF.

The V gene is TRBV15, the J gene TRBJ1-2; TRBD1 agrees at 11 bases. Germline CDR1 reads LNHNV; CDR2 reads YYDKDF (reference sequence). Trimming removed 3 bases from V and 3 bases from J; junction bases left unmatched: 3. The CDR3 sequence is 15 residues long. The DNA for the CDR3 is TGTGCCACCAGCAGGGGACAGGGGGTTGACTATGGCTACACCTTC. It yields the protein CATSRGQGVDYGYTF. The whole variable domain, remainder taken from reference TRBV15 and TRBJ1-2, is DAMVIQNPRYQVTQFGKPVTLSCSQTLNHNVMYWYQQKSSQAPKLLFHYYDKDFNNEADTPDNFQSRRPNTSFCFLDIRSPGLGDTAMYLCATSRGQGVDYGYTFGSGTRLTVV.

This chain links TRBV11-2 with TRBJ2-1, with 11 bases that match TRBD2. Germline CDR1 is SGHAT and CDR2 is FQNNGV. V gave up 5 bases and J gave up 8 bases; unmatched junction bases: 14. There are 17 residues in the CDR3. CDR3 bases: TGTGCCAGCAGCGAAGGGACTAGCGGAAAGGGGCGGGATGAGCAGTTCTTC. Translated: CASSEGTSGKGRDEQFF.

The rearrangement uses TRBV5-1 and TRBJ2-1; D unclear. Trimming left V 0 bases short and J 4 bases short, with 8 bases between. The CDR3 runs 14 residues. In germline, CDR1 is SGHRS, CDR2 YFSETQ. In DNA form, the CDR3 reads TGCGCCAGCAGCTTGGAGGGCGGATACAATGAGCAGTTCTTC. Protein sequence: CASSLEGGYNEQFF.

CDR3 sequence: CASSLTFYEQYF. CDR3 nucleotide sequence: TGTGCCAGCAGTCTTACCTTCTACGAGCAGTACTTC. The chain uses TRBV28 and TRBJ2-7; unclear D gene. The V gene's germline CDR1 is MDHEN and CDR2 SYDVKM. V was pared by 5 bases and J by 3 bases, with 8 bases between. CDR3 length equals 12 residues.

The chain combines TRBV6-1 with TRBJ2-1, with 7 bases matching TRBD2. J lost 8 bases, V lost 3 bases, and 10 bases had no gene match. Germline assignment: CDR1 MNHNS and CDR2 SASEGT. This CDR3 contains 15 residues. The CDR3 reads CASSDNGGGPDEQFF. CDR3 DNA sequence: TGTGCCAGCAGTGATAATGGGGGAGGGCCTGATGAGCAGTTCTTC.

The V and J genes are TRBV3-1 (or the pseudogene TRBV3-2) and TRBJ2-3, with TRBD2 matching 11 bases. This CDR3 contains 19 residues. Germline V CDR1 and CDR2: LGHDT, YNNKEL (reference sequence). Trimming took 4 bases from V and 1 from J; bases not matched to a gene: 13. The CDR3 loop reads CASSLVATSGSVGTDTQYF. In nucleotides, the CDR3 is TGTGCCAGCAGCCTCGTTGCCACTAGCGGGAGTGTTGGCACAGATACGCAGTATTTT.

This clone was seen more than once but under ten times. This chain uses TRBV28 with TRBJ1-1; weak D call: TRBD1 (5 bases). V lost 3 bases and J lost 5, with 16 bases in between. Germline V gene lookup returns CDR1 MDHEN and CDR2 SYDVKM. The CDR3 runs to 15 residues. CDR3 in amino acids: CASSFPRGGQTEAFF. DNA for the CDR3: TGTGCCAGCAGTTTCCCGAGGGGAGGGCAAACTGAAGCTTTCTTT.

The gene calls are TRBV5-1 and TRBJ2-1; no definite D call. This CDR3 is built from 15 residues. The V gene lost 0 bases and the J gene lost 0 bases, with 7 bases spanning the gap. Germline CDR1 and CDR2: SGHRS and YFSETQ. CDR3 in amino acids: CASSLEAPSYNEQFF. For the CDR3, the DNA is TGCGCCAGCAGCTTGGAGGCCCCCTCCTACAATGAGCAGTTCTTC.

The rearrangement uses TRBV7-6 and TRBJ2-1; D perhaps matches TRBD2 (6 bases). This CDR3 spans 15 amino acids. Germline V lookup: CDR1 SGHVS, CDR2 FNYEAQ. The V gene lost 5 bases and the J gene lost 5 bases, with 16 bases spanning the gap. CDR3 region: CASSPEAGRNNEQFF. The CDR3, as DNA: TGTGCCAGCAGCCCGGAGGCGGGACGTAACAATGAGCAGTTCTTC.

The chain carries TRBV5-6 and TRBJ1-1; D remains unclear. V lost 3 bases to trimming and J lost 5 bases, with 11 bases between them. The CDR3 consists of 13 residues. CDR1 is SGHDT and CDR2 is YYEEEE in the germline V gene. The DNA for the CDR3 is TGTGCCAGCAGCTCAGAAAGTTGGACTGAAGCTTTCTTT. Protein sequence: CASSSESWTEAFF.

This chain links TRBV7-2 with TRBJ1-6; 9 bases map to TRBD1. Germline loops: CDR1 SGHTA, CDR2 FQGNSA. CDR3 length equals 15 residues. V lost 5 bases and J lost 7; bases outside the gene matches: 6. The CDR3 DNA is TGTGCCAGCAGCCTGGGACAGGGTTTAAATTCACCCCTCCACTTT. Its protein product is CASSLGQGLNSPLHF.

The CDR3 sequence: CASSLGQPNSPLHF. DNA for the CDR3: TGTGCCAGCAGCTTAGGACAGCCTAATTCACCCCTCCACTTT. The genes are TRBV7-3 and TRBJ1-6; weak D call: TRBD1 (6 bases). This CDR3 comprises 14 residues. Germline V gene sequence: CDR1 SGHTA, CDR2 FQGTGA. Trimming stripped 2 bases from V and 6 bases from J, with 8 bases between. Using reference TRBV7-3 and TRBJ1-6 for the parts outside the CDR3, the full variable domain is GAGVSQTPSNKVTEKGKYVELRCDPISGHTALYWYRQSLGQGPEFLIYFQGTGAADDSGLPNDRFFAVRPEGSVSTLKIQRTERGDSAVYLCASSLGQPNSPLHFGNGTRLTVT.

CDR3 in amino acids: CASSHGLDEQFF. The CDR3 bases are TGTGCCAGCAGTCACGGTTTGGATGAGCAGTTCTTC. V is TRBV25-1 and J is TRBJ2-1; D is ambiguous. V was shortened by 5 bases and J by 8 bases, with 10 bases between the two germline ends. The germline CDR1 and CDR2 sequences are MGHDK and SYGVNS. The CDR3 runs to 12 residues.